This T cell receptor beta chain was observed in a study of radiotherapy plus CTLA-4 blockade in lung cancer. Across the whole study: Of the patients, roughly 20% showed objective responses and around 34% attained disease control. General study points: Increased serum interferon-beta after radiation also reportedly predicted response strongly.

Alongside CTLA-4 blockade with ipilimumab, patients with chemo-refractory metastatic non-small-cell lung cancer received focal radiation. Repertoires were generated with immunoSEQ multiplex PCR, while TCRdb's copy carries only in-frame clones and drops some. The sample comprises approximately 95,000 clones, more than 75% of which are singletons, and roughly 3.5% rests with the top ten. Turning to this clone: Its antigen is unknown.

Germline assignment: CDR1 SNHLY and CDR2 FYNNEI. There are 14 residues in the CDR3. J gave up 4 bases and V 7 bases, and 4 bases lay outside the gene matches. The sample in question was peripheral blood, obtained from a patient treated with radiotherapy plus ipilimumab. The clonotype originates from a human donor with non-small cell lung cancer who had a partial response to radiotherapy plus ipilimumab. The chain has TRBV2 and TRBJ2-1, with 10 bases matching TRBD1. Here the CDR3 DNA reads TGTGCCAGCACGGACAGGGGGGGTTACAATGAGCAGTTCTTC. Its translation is CASTDRGGYNEQFF.